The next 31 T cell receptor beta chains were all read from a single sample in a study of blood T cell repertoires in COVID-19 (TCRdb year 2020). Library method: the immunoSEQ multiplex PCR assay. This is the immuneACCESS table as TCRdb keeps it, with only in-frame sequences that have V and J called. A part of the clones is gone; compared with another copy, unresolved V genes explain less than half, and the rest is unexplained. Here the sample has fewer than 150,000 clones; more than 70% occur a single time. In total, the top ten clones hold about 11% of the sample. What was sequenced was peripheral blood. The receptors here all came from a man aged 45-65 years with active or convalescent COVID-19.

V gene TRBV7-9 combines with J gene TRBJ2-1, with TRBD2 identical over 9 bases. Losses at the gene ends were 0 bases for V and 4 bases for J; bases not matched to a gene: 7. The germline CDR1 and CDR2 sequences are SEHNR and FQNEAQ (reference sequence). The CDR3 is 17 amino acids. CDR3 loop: CASSLASGLAGYNEQFF. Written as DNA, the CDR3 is TGTGCCAGCAGCTTAGCAAGCGGGCTAGCGGGATACAATGAGCAGTTCTTC.

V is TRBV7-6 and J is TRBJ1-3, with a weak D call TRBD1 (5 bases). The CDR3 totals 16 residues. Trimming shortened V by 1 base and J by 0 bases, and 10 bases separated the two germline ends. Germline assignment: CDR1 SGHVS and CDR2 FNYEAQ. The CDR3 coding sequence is TGTGCCAGCAGCTTAGGGGGACTAAACTCTGGAAACACCATATATTTT. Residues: CASSLGGLNSGNTIYF.

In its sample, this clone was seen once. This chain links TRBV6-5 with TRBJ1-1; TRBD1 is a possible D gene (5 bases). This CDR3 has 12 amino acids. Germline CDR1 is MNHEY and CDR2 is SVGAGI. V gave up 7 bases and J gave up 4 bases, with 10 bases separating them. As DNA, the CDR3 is TGTGCCAGCATTCGGCAGGGCACTGAAGCTTTCTTT. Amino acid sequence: CASIRQGTEAFF.

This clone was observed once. DNA of the CDR3: TGCGCCAGCAGTCAATCGGGGCCCATCTCTGGGGCCAACGTCCTGACTTTC. It yields the protein CASSQSGPISGANVLTF. The chain has TRBV23-1 and TRBJ2-6; tentatively, D is TRBD1 (5 bases). Being an ORF, TRBV23-1 has a function that is uncertain. This CDR3 is built from 17 residues. Trimming shortened V by 0 bases and J by 0 bases, and 9 bases separated the two germline ends.

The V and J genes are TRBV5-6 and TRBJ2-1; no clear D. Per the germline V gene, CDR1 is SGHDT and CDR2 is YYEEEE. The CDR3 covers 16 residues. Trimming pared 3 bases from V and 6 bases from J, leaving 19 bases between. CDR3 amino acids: CASSSPPPESLNEQFF. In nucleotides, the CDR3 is TGTGCCAGCAGCTCCCCCCCACCCGAGTCCCTCAATGAGCAGTTCTTC.

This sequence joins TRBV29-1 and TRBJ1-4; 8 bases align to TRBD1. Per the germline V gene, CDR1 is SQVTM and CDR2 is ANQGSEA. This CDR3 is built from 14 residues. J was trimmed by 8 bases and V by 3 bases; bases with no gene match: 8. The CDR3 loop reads CSVEDAGGREKLFF. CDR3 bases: TGCAGCGTTGAGGATGCAGGGGGCCGGGAAAAACTGTTTTTT.

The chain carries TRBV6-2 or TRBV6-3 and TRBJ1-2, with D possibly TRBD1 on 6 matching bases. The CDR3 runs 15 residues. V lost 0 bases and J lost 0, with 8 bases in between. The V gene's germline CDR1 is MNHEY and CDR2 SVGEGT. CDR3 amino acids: CASSYSRGANYGYTF. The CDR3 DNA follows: TGTGCCAGCAGTTACTCCAGGGGCGCTAACTATGGCTACACCTTC.

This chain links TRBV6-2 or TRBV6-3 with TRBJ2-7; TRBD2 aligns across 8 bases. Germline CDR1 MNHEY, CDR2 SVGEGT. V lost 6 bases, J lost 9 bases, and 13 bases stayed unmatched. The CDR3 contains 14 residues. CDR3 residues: CASSPGTSFRRQYF. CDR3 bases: TGTGCCAGCAGCCCCGGGACTAGTTTTCGGAGGCAGTACTTC.

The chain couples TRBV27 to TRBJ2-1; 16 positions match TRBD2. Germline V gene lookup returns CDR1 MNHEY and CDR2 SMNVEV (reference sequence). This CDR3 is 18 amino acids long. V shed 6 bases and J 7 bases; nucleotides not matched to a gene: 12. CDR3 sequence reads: CASRVGTSGRDRGNEQFF. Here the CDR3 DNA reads TGTGCCAGCAGGGTCGGGACTAGCGGGAGGGATAGGGGAAATGAGCAGTTCTTC.

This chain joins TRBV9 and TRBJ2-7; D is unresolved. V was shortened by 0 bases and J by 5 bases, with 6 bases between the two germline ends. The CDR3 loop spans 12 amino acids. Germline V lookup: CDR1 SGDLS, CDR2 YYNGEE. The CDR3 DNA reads TGTGCCAGCAGCGTAGCTTCGGACGAGCAGTACTTC. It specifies CASSVASDEQYF.

The CDR3 coding sequence is TGCGCCAGCAGCTTCGGGGGTGAGACCCAGTACTTC. It yields the protein CASSFGGETQYF. The chain employs TRBV5-1 and TRBJ2-5; possibly TRBD2 for D (6 bases). This CDR3 spans 12 amino acids. V lost 2 bases and J 5 bases, leaving 7 bases between the germline ends. The V gene's germline CDR1 is SGHRS and CDR2 YFSETQ.

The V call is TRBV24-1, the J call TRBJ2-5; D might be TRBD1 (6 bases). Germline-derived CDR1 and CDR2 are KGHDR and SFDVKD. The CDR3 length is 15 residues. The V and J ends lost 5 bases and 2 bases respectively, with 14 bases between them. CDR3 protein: CATSALGQSQETQYF. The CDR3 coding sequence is TGTGCCACCAGTGCTCTAGGACAGTCTCAAGAGACCCAGTACTTC.

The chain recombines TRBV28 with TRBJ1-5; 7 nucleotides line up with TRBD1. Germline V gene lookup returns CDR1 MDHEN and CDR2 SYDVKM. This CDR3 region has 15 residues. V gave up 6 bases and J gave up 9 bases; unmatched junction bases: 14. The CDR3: CASRPDRVRVRPQHF. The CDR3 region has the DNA TGTGCCAGCAGGCCTGACAGGGTCAGGGTGCGGCCCCAGCATTTT.

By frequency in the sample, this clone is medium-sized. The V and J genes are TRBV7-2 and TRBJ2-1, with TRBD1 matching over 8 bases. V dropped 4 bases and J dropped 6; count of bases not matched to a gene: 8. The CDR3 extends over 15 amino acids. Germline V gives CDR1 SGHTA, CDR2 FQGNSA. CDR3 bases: TGTGCCAGCAGCTATCGGACAGGGTCCCTCAATGAGCAGTTCTTC. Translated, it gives CASSYRTGSLNEQFF.

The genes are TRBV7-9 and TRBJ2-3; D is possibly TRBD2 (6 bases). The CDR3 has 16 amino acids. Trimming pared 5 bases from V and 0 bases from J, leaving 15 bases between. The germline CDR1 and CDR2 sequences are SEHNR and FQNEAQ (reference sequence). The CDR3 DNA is TGTGCCAGCAGCCCCCTAGCGCAATCTAGCACAGATACGCAGTATTTT. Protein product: CASSPLAQSSTDTQYF.

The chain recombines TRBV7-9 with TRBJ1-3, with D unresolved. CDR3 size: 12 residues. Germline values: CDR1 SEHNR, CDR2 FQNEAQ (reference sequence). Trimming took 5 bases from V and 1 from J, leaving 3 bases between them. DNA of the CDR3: TGTGCCAGCAGCCTATCTGGAAACACCATATATTTT. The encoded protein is CASSLSGNTIYF.

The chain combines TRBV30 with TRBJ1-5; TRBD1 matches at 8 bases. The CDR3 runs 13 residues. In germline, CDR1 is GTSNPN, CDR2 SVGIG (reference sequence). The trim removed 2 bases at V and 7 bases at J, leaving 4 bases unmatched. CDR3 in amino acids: CAWSSRGRQPQHF. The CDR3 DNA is TGTGCCTGGAGTTCCAGGGGGCGGCAGCCCCAGCATTTT.

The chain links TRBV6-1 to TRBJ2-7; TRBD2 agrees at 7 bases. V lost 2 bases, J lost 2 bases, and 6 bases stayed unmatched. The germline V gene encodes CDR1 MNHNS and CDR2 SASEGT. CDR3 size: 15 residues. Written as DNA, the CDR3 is TGTGCCAGCAGTGAAACTTGGCGGGAGACCTACGAGCAGTACTTC. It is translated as CASSETWRETYEQYF.

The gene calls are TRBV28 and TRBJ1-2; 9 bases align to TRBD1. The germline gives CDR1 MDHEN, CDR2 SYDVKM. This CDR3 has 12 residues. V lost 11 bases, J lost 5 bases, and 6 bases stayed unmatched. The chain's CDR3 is CAGGQGVYGYTF. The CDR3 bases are TGTGCCGGGGGACAGGGAGTTTATGGCTACACCTTC.

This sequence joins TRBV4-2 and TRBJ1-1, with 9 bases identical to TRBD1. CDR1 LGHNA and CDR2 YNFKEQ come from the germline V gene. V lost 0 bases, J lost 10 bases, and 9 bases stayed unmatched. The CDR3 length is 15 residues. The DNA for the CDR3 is TGTGCCAGCAGCCAAGAGGCGGGACAGGGTCGATCAGCTTTCTTT. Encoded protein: CASSQEAGQGRSAFF.

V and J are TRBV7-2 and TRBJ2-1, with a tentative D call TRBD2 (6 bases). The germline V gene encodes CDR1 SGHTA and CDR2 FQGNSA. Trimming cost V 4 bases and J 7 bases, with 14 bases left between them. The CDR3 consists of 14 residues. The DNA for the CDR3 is TGTGCCAGCAGCTCACCGGGGGTGCGGAATGAGCAGTTCTTC. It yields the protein CASSSPGVRNEQFF.

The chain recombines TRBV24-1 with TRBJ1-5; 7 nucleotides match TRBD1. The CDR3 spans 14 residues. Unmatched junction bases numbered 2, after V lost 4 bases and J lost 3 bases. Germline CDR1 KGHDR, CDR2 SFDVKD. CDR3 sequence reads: CATSEGTVNQPQHF. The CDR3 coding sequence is TGTGCCACCAGTGAAGGGACAGTCAATCAGCCCCAGCATTTT.

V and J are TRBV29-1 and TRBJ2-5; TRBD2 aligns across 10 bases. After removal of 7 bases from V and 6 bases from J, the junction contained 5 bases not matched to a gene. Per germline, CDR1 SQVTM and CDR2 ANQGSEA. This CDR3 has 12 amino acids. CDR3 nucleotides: TGCAGCGGGACTAGCGGCCTTCAGACCCAGTACTTC. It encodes CSGTSGLQTQYF. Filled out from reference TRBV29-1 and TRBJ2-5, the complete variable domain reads SAVISQKPSRDICQRGTSLTIQCQVDSQVTMMFWYRQQPGQSLTLIATANQGSEATYESGFVIDKFPISRPNLTFSTLTVSNMSPEDSSIYLCSGTSGLQTQYFGPGTRLLVL.

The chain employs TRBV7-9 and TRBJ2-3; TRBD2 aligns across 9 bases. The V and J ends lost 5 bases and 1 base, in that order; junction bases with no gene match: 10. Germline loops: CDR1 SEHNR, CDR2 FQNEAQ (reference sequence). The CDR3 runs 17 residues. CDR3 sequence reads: CASSPRPTSGRTDTQYF. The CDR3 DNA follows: TGTGCCAGCAGCCCACGCCCGACTAGCGGCCGCACAGATACGCAGTATTTT.

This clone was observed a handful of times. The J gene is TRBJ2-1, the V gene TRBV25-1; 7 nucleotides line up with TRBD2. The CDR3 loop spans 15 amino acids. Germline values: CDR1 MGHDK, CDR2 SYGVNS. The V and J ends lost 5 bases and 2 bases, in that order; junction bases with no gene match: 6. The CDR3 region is CASSRGGGPYNEQFF. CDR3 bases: TGTGCCAGCAGTCGGGGCGGGGGACCCTACAATGAGCAGTTCTTC.

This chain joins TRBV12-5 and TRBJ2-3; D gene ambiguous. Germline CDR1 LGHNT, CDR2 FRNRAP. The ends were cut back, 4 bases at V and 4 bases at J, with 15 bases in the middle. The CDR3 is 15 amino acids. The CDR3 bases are TGTGCTAGTGGTTCCGCCACTACTATTCCAGATACGCAGTATTTT. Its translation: CASGSATTIPDTQYF.

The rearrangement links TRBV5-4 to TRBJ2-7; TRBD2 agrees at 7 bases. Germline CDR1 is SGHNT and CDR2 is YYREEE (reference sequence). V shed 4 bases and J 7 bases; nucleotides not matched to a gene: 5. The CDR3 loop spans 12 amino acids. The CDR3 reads CASSGEGREQYF. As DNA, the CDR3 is TGTGCCAGCAGCGGGGAGGGCCGAGAGCAGTACTTC.

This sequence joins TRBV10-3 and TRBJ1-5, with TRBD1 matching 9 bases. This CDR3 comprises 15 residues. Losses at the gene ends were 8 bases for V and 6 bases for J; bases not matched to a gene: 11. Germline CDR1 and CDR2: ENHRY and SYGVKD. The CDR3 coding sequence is TGTGCCATCGGGCCGGGACAGGGTTTGGGTCAGCCCCAGCATTTT. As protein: CAIGPGQGLGQPQHF.

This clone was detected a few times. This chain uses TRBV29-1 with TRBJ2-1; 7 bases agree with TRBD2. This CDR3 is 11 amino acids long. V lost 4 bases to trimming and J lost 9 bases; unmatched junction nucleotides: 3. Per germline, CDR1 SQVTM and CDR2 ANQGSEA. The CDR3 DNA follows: TGCAGCGTTGGGGGGGGAAGTGAGCAGTTCTTC. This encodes CSVGGGSEQFF.

This CDR3 is CASSLGTSGETQYF. For the CDR3, the DNA is TGTGCCAGCAGCCTGGGGACTAGCGGAGAGACCCAGTACTTC. V usage is TRBV11-3 and J usage is TRBJ2-5; 11 bases match TRBD2. The junction had 3 bases not matched to a gene; V was cut back by 5 bases and J by 4 bases. The CDR3 runs 14 residues. Germline CDR1 and CDR2: SGHNT and YENEEA.

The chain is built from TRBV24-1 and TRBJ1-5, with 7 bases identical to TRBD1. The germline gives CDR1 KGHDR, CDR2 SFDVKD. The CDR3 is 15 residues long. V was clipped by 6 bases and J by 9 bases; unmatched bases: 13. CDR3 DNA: TGTGCCACCAGTACCCGGGACAGCCTACTTGGGCCCCAGCATTTT. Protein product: CATSTRDSLLGPQHF.